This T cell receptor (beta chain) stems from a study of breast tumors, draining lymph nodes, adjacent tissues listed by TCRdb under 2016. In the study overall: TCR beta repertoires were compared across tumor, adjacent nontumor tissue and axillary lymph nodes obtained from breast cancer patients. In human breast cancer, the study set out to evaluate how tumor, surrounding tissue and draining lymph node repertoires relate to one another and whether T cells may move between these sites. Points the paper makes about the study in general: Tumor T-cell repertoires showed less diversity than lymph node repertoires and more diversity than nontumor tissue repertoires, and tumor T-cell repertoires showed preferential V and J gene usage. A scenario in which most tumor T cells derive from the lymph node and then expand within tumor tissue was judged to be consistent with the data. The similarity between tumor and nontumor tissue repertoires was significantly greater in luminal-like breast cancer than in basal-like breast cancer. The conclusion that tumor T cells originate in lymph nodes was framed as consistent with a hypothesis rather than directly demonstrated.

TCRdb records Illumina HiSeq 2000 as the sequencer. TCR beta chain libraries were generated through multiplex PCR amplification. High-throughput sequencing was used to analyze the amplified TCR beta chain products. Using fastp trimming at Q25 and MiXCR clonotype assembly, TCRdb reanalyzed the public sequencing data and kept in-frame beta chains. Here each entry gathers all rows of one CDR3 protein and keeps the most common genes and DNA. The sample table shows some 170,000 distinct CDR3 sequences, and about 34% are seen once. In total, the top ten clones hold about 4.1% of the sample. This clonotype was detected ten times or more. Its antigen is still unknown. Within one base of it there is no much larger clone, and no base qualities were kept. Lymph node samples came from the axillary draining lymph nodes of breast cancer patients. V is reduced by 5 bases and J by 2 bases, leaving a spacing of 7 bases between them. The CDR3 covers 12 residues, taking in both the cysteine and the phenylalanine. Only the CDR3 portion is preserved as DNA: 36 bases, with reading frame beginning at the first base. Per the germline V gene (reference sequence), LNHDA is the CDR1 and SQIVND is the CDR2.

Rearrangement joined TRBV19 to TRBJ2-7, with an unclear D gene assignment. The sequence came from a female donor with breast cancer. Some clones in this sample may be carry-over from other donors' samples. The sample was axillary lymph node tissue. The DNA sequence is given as TGTGCCAGTAGTTCTTGGGCCTACGAGCAGTACTTC. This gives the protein CASSSWAYEQYF. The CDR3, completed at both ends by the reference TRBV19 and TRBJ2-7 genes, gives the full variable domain DGGITQSPKYLFRKEGQNVTLSCEQNLNHDAMYWYRQDPGQGLRLIYYSQIVNDFQKGDIAEGYSVSREKKESFPLTVTSAQKNPTAFYLCASSSWAYEQYFGPGTRLTVT.